This entry is about one TCR beta chain. CDR3 and TCR beta VDJ profiling relied on genomic DNA as the template. In TCRdb, the reads were re-called with MiXCR into one record per CDR3 protein. The sample yields around 170,000 distinct CDR3 sequences, about 60% seen once. The sample is drawn from a study of CD8+CD57+ T cells in acquired aplastic anemia. Per germline, CDR1 LNHNV and CDR2 YYDKDF (reference sequence). The CDR3 loop spans 14 amino acids. Between the trimmed V and J ends, which lost 1 base and 10 bases, there was a span of 11 bases. This sequence originates from a human donor in good health. The chain combines TRBV15 with TRBJ1-6; no definite D call. What was sequenced was sorted CD4+, CD8+, or CD8+CD57+ T cells (not recorded which) from PBMCs. CDR3 residues: CATSRGEALSPLHF. CDR3 DNA: TGTGCCACCAGCAGAGGAGAGGCTCTATCACCCCTCCACTTT.